The TCR beta chain under discussion was sequenced for a study of CD8 T cells in Susac syndrome. Study information: Sequenced Susac syndrome patients included 5 or 6 with clinically active disease and about eight in remission.

The authors carried out high-throughput sequencing of TCR beta. They applied it to CD8+ and CD4+ T cells obtained from blood. RNA amounts of roughly 0.5 to 1 ug underwent reverse transcription with random hexamers. The CDR3 of TCR beta was amplified by immunoSEQ multiplex PCR across 54 Vbeta and 13 Jbeta. TCRdb used MiXCR to reprocess the immunoSEQ multiplex PCR reads, holding one entry per CDR3 protein. The sample gives 160,000 or so distinct CDR3 sequences, roughly 94% of which show up once; roughly 0.11% is in the top ten. Sequencing was performed on CD4+ T cells from PBMCs. The sequence came from a human donor with Susac syndrome.

The CDR3 coding sequence is TGCGCCAGCAGCACCCGGACAGGGGGCCTCTCTGGGGCCAACGTCCTGACTTTC. Amino acids: CASSTRTGGLSGANVLTF. This rearrangement joins TRBV5-1 to TRBJ2-6; 11 nucleotides line up with TRBD1. Trimming cost V 4 bases and J 0 bases; bases outside gene matches: 6. Germline V gives CDR1 SGHRS, CDR2 YFSETQ. This CDR3 is 18 amino acids long.